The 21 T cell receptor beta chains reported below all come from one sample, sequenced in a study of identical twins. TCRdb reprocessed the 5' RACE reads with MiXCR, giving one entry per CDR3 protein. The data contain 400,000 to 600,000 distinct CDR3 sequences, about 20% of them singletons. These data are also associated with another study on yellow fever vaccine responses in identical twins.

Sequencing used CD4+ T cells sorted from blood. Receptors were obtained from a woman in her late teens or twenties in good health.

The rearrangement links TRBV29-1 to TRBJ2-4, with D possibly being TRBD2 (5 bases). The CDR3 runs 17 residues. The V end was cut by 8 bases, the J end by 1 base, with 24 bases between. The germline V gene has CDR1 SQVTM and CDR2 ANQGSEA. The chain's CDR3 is CSIRTVQTSGAKNIQYF. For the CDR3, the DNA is TGCAGCATTAGGACCGTCCAGACTTCGGGGGCCAAAAACATTCAGTACTTC.

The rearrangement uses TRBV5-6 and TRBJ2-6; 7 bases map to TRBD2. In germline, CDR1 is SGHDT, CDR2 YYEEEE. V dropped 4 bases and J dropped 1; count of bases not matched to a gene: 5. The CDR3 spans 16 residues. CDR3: CASSPGGASGANVLTF. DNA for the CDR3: TGTGCCAGCAGCCCGGGAGGAGCTTCTGGGGCCAACGTCCTGACTTTC.

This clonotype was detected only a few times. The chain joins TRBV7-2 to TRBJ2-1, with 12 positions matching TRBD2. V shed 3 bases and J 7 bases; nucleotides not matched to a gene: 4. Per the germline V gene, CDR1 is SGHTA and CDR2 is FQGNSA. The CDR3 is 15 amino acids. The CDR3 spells CASSFSSGGANEQFF. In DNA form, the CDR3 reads TGTGCCAGCAGCTTCTCTAGCGGGGGGGCGAATGAGCAGTTCTTC.

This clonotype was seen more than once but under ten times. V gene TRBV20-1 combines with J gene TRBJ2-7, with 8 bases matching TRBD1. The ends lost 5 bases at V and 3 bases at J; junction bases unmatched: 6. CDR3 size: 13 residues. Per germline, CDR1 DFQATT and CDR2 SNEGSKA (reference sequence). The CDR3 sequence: CSAETGGNYEQYF. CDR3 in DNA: TGCAGTGCTGAAACAGGGGGTAACTACGAGCAGTACTTC.

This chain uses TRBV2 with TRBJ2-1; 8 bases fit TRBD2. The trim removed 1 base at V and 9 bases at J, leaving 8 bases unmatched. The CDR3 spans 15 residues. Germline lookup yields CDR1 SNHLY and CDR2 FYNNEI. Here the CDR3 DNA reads TGTGCCAGCAGTGAAGTTTCCGGGAGCGGGGGTGAGCAGTTCTTC. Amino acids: CASSEVSGSGGEQFF.

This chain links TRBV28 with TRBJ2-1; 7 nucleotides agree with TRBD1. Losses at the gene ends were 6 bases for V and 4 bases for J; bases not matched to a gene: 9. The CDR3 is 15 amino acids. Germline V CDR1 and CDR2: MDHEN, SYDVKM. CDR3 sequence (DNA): TGTGCCAGCAGGGACCGGGACAGCTTTTACAATGAGCAGTTCTTC. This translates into CASRDRDSFYNEQFF.

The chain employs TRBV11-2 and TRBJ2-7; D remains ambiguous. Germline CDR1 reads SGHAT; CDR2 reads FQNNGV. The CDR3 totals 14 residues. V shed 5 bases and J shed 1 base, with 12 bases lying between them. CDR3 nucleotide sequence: TGTGCCAGCAGCACATCCGACGGGTCCTACGAGCAGTACGTC. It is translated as CASSTSDGSYEQYV.

CDR3 amino acids: CASSQDRRGRLEGNEQFF. The CDR3 DNA reads as TGTGCCAGCAGCCAAGATCGCAGGGGGCGCCTGGAAGGCAATGAGCAGTTCTTC. V gene TRBV4-2 combines with J gene TRBJ2-1, with TRBD1 identical over 8 bases. Losses at the gene ends were 0 bases for V and 6 bases for J; bases not matched to a gene: 13. The germline V gene encodes CDR1 LGHNA and CDR2 YNFKEQ. This CDR3 has 18 residues.

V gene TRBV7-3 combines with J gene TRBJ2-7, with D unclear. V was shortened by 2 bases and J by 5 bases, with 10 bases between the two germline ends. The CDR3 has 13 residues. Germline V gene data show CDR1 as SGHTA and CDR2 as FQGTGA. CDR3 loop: CASSLADGNEQYF. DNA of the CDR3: TGTGCCAGCAGCTTAGCCGACGGTAACGAGCAGTACTTC.

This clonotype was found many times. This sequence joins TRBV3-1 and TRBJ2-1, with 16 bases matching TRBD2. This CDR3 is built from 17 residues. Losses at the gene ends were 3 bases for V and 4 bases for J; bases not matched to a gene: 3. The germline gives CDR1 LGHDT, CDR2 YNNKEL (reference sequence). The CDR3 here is CASSQGLAGGPYNEQFF. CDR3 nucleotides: TGTGCCAGCAGCCAGGGACTAGCGGGAGGGCCGTACAATGAGCAGTTCTTC.

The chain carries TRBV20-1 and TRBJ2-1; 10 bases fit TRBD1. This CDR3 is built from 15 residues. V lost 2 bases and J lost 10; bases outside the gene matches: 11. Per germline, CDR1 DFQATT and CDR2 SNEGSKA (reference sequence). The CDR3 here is CSARNQGQGVKEQFF. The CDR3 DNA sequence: TGCAGTGCTAGAAATCAAGGACAGGGGGTTAAAGAGCAGTTCTTC.

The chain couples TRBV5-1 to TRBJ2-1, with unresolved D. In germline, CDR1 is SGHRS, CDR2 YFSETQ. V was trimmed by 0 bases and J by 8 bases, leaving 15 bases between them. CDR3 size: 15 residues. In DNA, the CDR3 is TGCGCCAGCAGCTTGGGGGTCGGTGGGCTCGATGAGCAGTTCTTC. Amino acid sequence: CASSLGVGGLDEQFF.

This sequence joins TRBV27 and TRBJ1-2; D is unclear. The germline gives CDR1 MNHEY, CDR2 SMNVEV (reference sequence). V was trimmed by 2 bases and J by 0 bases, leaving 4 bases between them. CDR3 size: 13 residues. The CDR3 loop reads CASSLRPNYGYTF. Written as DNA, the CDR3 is TGTGCCAGCAGTTTAAGACCTAACTATGGCTACACCTTC.

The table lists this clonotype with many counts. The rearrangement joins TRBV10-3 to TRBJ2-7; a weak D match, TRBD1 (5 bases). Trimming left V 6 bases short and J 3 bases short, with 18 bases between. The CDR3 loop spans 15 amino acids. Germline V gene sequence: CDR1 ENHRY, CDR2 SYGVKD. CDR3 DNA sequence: TGTGCCATCAGGCTTATTAGGGGTTTCCACTACGAGCAGTACGTC. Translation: CAIRLIRGFHYEQYV.

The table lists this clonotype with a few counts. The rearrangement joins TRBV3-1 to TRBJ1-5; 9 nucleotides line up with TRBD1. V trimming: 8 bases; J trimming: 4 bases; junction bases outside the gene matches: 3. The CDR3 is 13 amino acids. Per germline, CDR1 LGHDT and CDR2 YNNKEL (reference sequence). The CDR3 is CASRQGENQPQHF. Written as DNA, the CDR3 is TGTGCCAGCCGACAGGGGGAGAATCAGCCCCAGCATTTT.

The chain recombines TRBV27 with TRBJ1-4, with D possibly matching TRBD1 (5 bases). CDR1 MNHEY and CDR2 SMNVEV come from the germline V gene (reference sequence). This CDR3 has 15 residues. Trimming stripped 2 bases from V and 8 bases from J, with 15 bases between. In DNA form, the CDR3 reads TGTGCCAGCAGTTTAGCTGGGGCGGGTAACGAAAAACTGTTTTTT. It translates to CASSLAGAGNEKLFF. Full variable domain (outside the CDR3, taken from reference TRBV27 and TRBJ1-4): EAQVTQNPRYLITVTGKKLTVTCSQNMNHEYMSWYRQDPGLGLRQIYYSMNVEVTDKGDVPEGYKVSRKEKRNFPLILESPSPNQTSLYFCASSLAGAGNEKLFFGSGTQLSVL.

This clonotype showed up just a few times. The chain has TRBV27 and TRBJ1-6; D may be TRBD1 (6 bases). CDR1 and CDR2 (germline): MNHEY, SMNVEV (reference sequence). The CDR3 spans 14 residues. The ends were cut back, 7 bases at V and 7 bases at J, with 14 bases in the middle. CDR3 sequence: CASTNDRKNSPLHF. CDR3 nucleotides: TGTGCCAGCACCAACGACAGGAAAAATTCACCCCTCCACTTT.

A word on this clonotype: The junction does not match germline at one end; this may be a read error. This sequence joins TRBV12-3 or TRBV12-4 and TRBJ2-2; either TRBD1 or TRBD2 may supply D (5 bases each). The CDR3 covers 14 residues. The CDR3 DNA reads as TGTGCCAGCAGCCGATCGACTCATCCCGGGGCGCTGTTTTTT. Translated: CASSRSTHPGALFF.

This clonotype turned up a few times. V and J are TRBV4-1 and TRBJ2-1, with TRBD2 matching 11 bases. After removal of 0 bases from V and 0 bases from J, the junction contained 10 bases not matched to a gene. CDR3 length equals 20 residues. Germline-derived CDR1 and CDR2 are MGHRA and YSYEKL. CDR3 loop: CASSQEALAGGISSYNEQFF. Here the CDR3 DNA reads TGCGCCAGCAGCCAAGAGGCCCTAGCGGGGGGCATTAGCTCCTACAATGAGCAGTTCTTC.

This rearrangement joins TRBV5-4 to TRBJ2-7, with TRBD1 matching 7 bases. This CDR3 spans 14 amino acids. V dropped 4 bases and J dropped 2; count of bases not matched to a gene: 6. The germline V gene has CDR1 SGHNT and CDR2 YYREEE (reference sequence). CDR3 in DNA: TGTGCCAGCAGCAGCGGACAGGCCCCCTACGAGCAGTACGTC. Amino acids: CASSSGQAPYEQYV.

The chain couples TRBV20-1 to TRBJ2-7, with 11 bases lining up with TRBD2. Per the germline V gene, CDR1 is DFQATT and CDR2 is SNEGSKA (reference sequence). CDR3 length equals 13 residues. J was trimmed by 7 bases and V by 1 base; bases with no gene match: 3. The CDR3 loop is CSARGTSGFEQYV. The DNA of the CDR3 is TGCAGTGCTAGAGGGACTAGCGGGTTTGAGCAGTACGTC.